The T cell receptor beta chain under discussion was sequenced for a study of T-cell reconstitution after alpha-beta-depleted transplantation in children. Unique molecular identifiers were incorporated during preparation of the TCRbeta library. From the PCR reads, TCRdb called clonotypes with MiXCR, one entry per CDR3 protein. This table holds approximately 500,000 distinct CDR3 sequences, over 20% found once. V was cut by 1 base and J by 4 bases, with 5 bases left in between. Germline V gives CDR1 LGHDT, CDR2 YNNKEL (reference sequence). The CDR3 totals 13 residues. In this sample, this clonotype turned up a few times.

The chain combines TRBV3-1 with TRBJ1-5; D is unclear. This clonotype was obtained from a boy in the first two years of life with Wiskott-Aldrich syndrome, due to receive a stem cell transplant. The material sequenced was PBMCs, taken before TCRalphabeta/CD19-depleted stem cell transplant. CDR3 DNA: TGTGCCAGCAGCCAAGTCGGTAATCAGCCCCAGCATTTT. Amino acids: CASSQVGNQPQHF.